These 23 T cell receptor beta chains were sequenced from one sample in a study of cytomegalovirus exposure and HLA in healthy donors. The PCR was carried out with 60 Vbeta primers and 13 Jbeta primers. Profiled with immunoSEQ multiplex PCR; TCRdb holds only in-frame clones, not every one. This table has about 150,000 clones, 65% to 85% appearing once. The sequencing sample was made of PBMCs. The receptors were sampled from a man aged 30-40 years in good health and CMV-seronegative.

V is TRBV28 and J is TRBJ2-3, with D possibly being TRBD2 (6 bases). V lost 4 bases to trimming and J lost 4 bases, with 12 bases between them. The CDR3 sequence is 14 residues long. The germline gives CDR1 MDHEN, CDR2 SYDVKM. The CDR3 DNA sequence: TGTGCCAGCAGTTCTCCTAGCGTAGCAGATACGCAGTATTTT. Translating it yields CASSSPSVADTQYF.

With respect to this clone: Germline and junction disagree at one end, which may indicate a read error. The chain links TRBV5-1 to TRBJ2-4; D is possibly TRBD2 (5 bases). The CDR3 is 14 amino acids. Germline CDR1 SGHRS, CDR2 YFSETQ. Written as DNA, the CDR3 is TGCGCCAGCAGCTTGGATCTAGCCAAAAACAGTCAGTACTTC. It translates to CASSLDLAKNSQYF.

The sample holds one count of this clone. The chain carries TRBV30 and TRBJ1-3; D is possibly TRBD1 (6 bases). This CDR3 comprises 16 residues. Trimming stripped 0 bases from V and 0 bases from J, with 12 bases between. Germline loops: CDR1 GTSNPN, CDR2 SVGIG (reference sequence). CDR3 amino acids: CAWSVGQGSSGNTIYF. The CDR3 DNA sequence: TGTGCCTGGAGTGTTGGTCAGGGGAGCTCTGGAAACACCATATATTTT.

This chain uses TRBV29-1 with TRBJ2-3; TRBD2 aligns across 12 bases. The CDR3 covers 14 residues. Trimming at V came to 6 bases and at J to 11 bases, leaving 12 bases not matched to a gene. Germline-derived CDR1 and CDR2 are SQVTM and ANQGSEA. The CDR3 loop is CSVALAGGPGGQYF. CDR3 nucleotide sequence: TGCAGCGTAGCGCTAGCGGGAGGGCCGGGGGGGCAGTATTTT.

The CDR3 loop reads CASSRKWEGGETQYF. The CDR3, as DNA: TGTGCCAGCAGTAGAAAGTGGGAGGGAGGGGAGACCCAGTACTTC. The chain uses TRBV6-5 and TRBJ2-5, with 7 bases that match TRBD2. Germline V gene lookup returns CDR1 MNHEY and CDR2 SVGAGI. V lost 5 bases and J lost 5; bases outside the gene matches: 11. The CDR3 runs 15 residues.

This chain joins TRBV6-6 and TRBJ2-1; D uncertain. This CDR3 contains 14 residues. CDR1 and CDR2 (germline): MNHNY, SVGAGI (reference sequence). Deletions cut 4 bases from V and 5 bases from J, with 12 bases between. For the CDR3, the DNA is TGTGCCAGCAGTTTCAAGCCACCTAACAATGAGCAGTTCTTC. Translated, it gives CASSFKPPNNEQFF.

This sequence joins TRBV7-2 and TRBJ2-7, with D tentatively TRBD2 (5 bases). This CDR3 contains 13 residues. CDR1 and CDR2 from the germline V gene are SGHTA and FQGNSA. Trimming left V 4 bases short and J 0 bases short, with 7 bases between. Here the CDR3 reads CASSSGGSYEQYF. The CDR3 DNA sequence: TGTGCCAGCAGCTCCGGAGGCTCCTACGAGCAGTACTTC.

The chain combines TRBV6-1 with TRBJ1-2; TRBD1 aligns across 7 bases. Per germline, CDR1 MNHNS and CDR2 SASEGT. The CDR3 is 13 amino acids. Trimming cost V 1 base and J 7 bases; bases outside gene matches: 3. CDR3 residues: CASSEGGGLGYTF. In DNA, the CDR3 is TGTGCCAGCAGTGAAGGAGGGGGCCTTGGCTACACCTTC.

The V call is TRBV27, the J call TRBJ2-1, with 12 bases identical to TRBD2. J gave up 5 bases and V 6 bases, and 2 bases lay outside the gene matches. From germline, CDR1 is MNHEY and CDR2 SMNVEV (reference sequence). The CDR3 has 14 residues. Written as DNA, the CDR3 is TGTGCCAGCAGAGGACTAGCGGGAAACAATGAGCAGTTCTTC. Its protein is CASRGLAGNNEQFF.

The chain joins TRBV19 to TRBJ1-1; possible D gene TRBD1, 5 bases. Trimming pared 3 bases from V and 3 bases from J, leaving 11 bases between. Germline values: CDR1 LNHDA, CDR2 SQIVND (reference sequence). The CDR3 consists of 14 residues. This chain's CDR3 is CASSITQGYTEAFF. The CDR3 DNA reads TGTGCCAGTAGTATTACGCAGGGATACACTGAAGCTTTCTTT.

The chain couples TRBV9 to TRBJ1-6; D uncertain. V was clipped by 0 bases and J by 10 bases, with 11 bases between them. This CDR3 has 14 residues. Germline values: CDR1 SGDLS, CDR2 YYNGEE. Written as DNA, the CDR3 is TGTGCCAGCAGCGTAGGACTGACCACATCACCCCTCCACTTT. This sequence encodes CASSVGLTTSPLHF.

The chain combines TRBV19 with TRBJ1-2, with 8 nucleotides matching TRBD1. Germline CDR1 LNHDA, CDR2 SQIVND (reference sequence). With V trimmed by 8 bases and J by 1 base, 3 bases remained unmatched. There are 13 residues in the CDR3. Written as DNA, the CDR3 is TGTGCCAGTGGACAGGGAAATAACTATGGCTACACCTTC. It codes for CASGQGNNYGYTF. Supplemented by reference TRBV19 and TRBJ1-2, the full variable domain reads DGGITQSPKYLFRKEGQNVTLSCEQNLNHDAMYWYRQDPGQGLRLIYYSQIVNDFQKGDIAEGYSVSREKKESFPLTVTSAQKNPTAFYLCASGQGNNYGYTFGSGTRLTVV.

V and J are TRBV5-1 and TRBJ1-4; the D gene is possibly TRBD1 (6 bases). The ends were cut back, 0 bases at V and 5 bases at J, with 11 bases in the middle. CDR1 and CDR2 (germline): SGHRS, YFSETQ. The CDR3 has 15 residues. The CDR3 DNA reads as TGCGCCAGCAGCTTGGAGGGGGGGTGGAATGAAAAACTGTTTTTT. It is translated as CASSLEGGWNEKLFF.

The chain is built from TRBV2 and TRBJ2-7, with 7 bases identical to TRBD1. CDR3 length equals 14 residues. Germline V gene sequence: CDR1 SNHLY, CDR2 FYNNEI. V was clipped by 8 bases and J by 0 bases; unmatched bases: 7. The CDR3 loop is CASARQGSSYEQYF. In DNA form, the CDR3 reads TGTGCCAGCGCCCGACAGGGTAGCTCCTACGAGCAGTACTTC.

The V and J genes are TRBV7-3 and TRBJ2-2; possible D gene TRBD2, 7 bases. This CDR3 contains 15 residues. V shed 1 base and J shed 6 bases, with 12 bases lying between them. Per germline, CDR1 SGHTA and CDR2 FQGTGA. The CDR3 spells CASSLRGGAAGELFF. CDR3 DNA sequence: TGTGCCAGCAGCTTAAGGGGGGGGGCCGCCGGGGAGCTGTTTTTT.

The chain has TRBV19 and TRBJ1-5; TRBD1 matches 8 bases. Per the germline V gene, CDR1 is LNHDA and CDR2 is SQIVND (reference sequence). CDR3 length: 14 residues. After removal of 4 bases from V and 7 bases from J, the junction contained 6 bases not matched to a gene. Written as DNA, the CDR3 is TGTGCCAGTAGTAATACAGGGGGAGTCCAGCCCCAGCATTTT. Translated, it gives CASSNTGGVQPQHF.

The table lists this clone with a count of one. The rearrangement links TRBV2 to TRBJ2-5, with 7 bases matching TRBD1. V shed 6 bases, J shed 4 bases, and the junction held 11 bases outside the gene matches. This CDR3 region has 15 residues. Germline assignment: CDR1 SNHLY and CDR2 FYNNEI. DNA for the CDR3: TGTGCCAGCAGCTCAGAACCGGGACAGCGAGAGACCCAGTACTTC. Translation gives CASSSEPGQRETQYF.

This clone showed up just a few times. The rearrangement links TRBV4-1 to TRBJ2-1; 7 nucleotides line up with TRBD1. The J segment lost 3 bases and the V segment lost 3 bases, leaving 8 bases of the junction unmatched. Germline loops: CDR1 MGHRA, CDR2 YSYEKL. The CDR3 is 16 amino acids. CDR3 coding DNA: TGCGCCAGCAGCCAGCTCCAGGGGGAAGGCTACAATGAGCAGTTCTTC. As protein: CASSQLQGEGYNEQFF.

The chain couples TRBV7-9 to TRBJ1-1, with TRBD1 matching over 8 bases. From germline, CDR1 is SEHNR and CDR2 FQNEAQ (reference sequence). J gave up 4 bases and V 4 bases, and 8 bases lay outside the gene matches. This CDR3 region has 15 residues. CDR3: CASSYYEQGVTEAFF. The DNA of the CDR3 is TGTGCCAGCAGCTATTACGAACAGGGGGTCACTGAAGCTTTCTTT.

The rearrangement links TRBV7-2 to TRBJ2-4, with 7 positions matching TRBD1. CDR3 size: 12 residues. V was pared by 5 bases and J by 13 bases, with 8 bases of the junction left unmatched. In germline, CDR1 is SGHTA, CDR2 FQGNSA. DNA for the CDR3: TGTGCCAGCAGCAGAGATCCGGGACAGCAGTACTTC. Encoded protein: CASSRDPGQQYF.

CDR3 sequence reads: CASTSPQGGNYGYTF. The CDR3 DNA follows: TGTGCCAGCACCTCCCCTCAGGGCGGAAACTATGGCTACACCTTC. V and J are TRBV5-6 and TRBJ1-2, with a possible D match to TRBD1 (5 bases). This CDR3 spans 15 amino acids. CDR1 is SGHDT and CDR2 is YYEEEE in the germline V gene. Trimming removed 6 bases at V and 2 bases at J, with 17 bases between.

This clone was found a few times. The chain joins TRBV5-6 to TRBJ2-7; no definite D call. This CDR3 has 11 residues. Trimming took off 5 bases at V and 5 bases at J, with 8 bases between the two ends. CDR1 and CDR2 (germline): SGHDT, YYEEEE. The CDR3 nucleotides are TGTGCCAGCAGACTGAGGAACGAGCAGTACTTC. It yields the protein CASRLRNEQYF.

This clone was seen a handful of times. V gene TRBV7-9 combines with J gene TRBJ1-1; D ambiguous. The CDR3 is 14 amino acids. V shed 5 bases and J shed 1 base, with 11 bases lying between them. The germline CDR1 and CDR2 sequences are SEHNR and FQNEAQ (reference sequence). CDR3 bases: TGTGCCAGCAGCCCCCGGGTGACGAACACTGAAGCTTTCTTT. This sequence encodes CASSPRVTNTEAFF.